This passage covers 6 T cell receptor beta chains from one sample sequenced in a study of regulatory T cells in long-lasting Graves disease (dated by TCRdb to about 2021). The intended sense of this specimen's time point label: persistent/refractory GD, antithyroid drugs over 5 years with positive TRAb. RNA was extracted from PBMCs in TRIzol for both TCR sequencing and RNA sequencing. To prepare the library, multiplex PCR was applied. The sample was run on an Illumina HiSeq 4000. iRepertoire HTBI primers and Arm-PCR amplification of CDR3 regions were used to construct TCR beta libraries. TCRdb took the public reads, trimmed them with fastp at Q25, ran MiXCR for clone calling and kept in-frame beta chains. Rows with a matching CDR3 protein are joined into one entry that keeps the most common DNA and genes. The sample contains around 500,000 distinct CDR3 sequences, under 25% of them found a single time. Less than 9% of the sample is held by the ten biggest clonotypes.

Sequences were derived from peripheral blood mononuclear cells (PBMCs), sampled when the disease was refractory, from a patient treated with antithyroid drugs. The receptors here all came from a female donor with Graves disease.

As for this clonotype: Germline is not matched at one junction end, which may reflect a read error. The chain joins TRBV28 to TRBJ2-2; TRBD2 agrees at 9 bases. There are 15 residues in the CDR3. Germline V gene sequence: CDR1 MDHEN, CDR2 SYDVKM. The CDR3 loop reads CASTAGGPGTGELSF. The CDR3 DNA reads TGTGCCAGCACGGCGGGAGGGCCGGGCACCGGGGAGCTGTCTTTT.

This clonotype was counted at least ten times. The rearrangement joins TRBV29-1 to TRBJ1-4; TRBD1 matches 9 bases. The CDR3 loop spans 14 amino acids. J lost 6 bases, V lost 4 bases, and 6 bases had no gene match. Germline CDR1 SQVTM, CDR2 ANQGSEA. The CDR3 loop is CSVAPGTGYEKLFF. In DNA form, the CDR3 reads TGCAGCGTTGCGCCCGGGACAGGGTATGAAAAACTGTTTTTT.

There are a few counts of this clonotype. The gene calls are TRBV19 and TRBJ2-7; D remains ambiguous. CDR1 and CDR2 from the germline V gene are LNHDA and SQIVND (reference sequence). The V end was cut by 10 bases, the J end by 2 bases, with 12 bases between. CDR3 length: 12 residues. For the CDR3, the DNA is TGTGCCACGTTGGCGGATACCTACGAGCAGTACTTC. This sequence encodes CATLADTYEQYF.

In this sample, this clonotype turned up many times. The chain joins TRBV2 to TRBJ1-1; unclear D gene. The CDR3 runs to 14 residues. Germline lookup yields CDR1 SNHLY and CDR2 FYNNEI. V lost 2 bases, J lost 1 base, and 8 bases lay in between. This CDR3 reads CASSERAANTEAFF. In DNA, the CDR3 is TGTGCCAGCAGTGAAAGGGCCGCGAACACTGAAGCTTTCTTT.

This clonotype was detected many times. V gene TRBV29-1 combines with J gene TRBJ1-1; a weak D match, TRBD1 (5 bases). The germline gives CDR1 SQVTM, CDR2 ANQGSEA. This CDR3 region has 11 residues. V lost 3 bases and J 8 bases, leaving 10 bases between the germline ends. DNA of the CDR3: TGCAGCGTTGAGGGGGACGGGGAAGCTTTCTTT. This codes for CSVEGDGEAFF.

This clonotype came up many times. The CDR3 region is CASSRTGGNNQPQHF. The CDR3 DNA sequence: TGTGCCAGCAGCCGGACAGGGGGCAACAATCAGCCCCAGCATTTT. V is TRBV28 and J is TRBJ1-5; 11 bases are shared with TRBD1. The CDR3 runs 15 residues. Germline CDR1 and CDR2: MDHEN and SYDVKM. Losses at the gene ends were 6 bases for V and 3 bases for J; bases not matched to a gene: 4.